A single sample gave rise to the 28 T cell receptor beta chains below, sequenced in a study of blood T cell repertoires in COVID-19. Sequenced by immunoSEQ multiplex PCR; TCRdb stores in-frame clones only, minus some. The table includes 55,000 to 80,000 clones, around 84% detected once. The sequenced sample was peripheral blood. These receptor sequences come from a woman in her 70s with acute or convalescent COVID-19.

V usage is TRBV6-5 and J usage is TRBJ1-2; 7 nucleotides agree with TRBD1. With V trimmed by 7 bases and J by 2 bases, 7 bases remained unmatched. Per germline, CDR1 MNHEY and CDR2 SVGAGI. The CDR3 is made up of 14 amino acids. The CDR3 nucleotides read TGTGCCAGCATTGTGGGACAGAAGAACTATGGCTACACCTTC. This gives the protein CASIVGQKNYGYTF.

Concerning this clone itself: Compared with germline, one end of the junction differs, possibly owing to a read error. The V call is TRBV30, the J call TRBJ2-7; maybe TRBD1 (5 bases). CDR3 length: 12 residues. CDR1 is GTSNPN and CDR2 is SVGIG in the germline V gene (reference sequence). The CDR3 is CAWSVQDGREIF. The CDR3 DNA follows: TGTGCCTGGAGTGTACAGGACGGTAGAGAAATCTTC.

The chain carries TRBV10-3 and TRBJ1-1; D ambiguous. From germline, CDR1 is ENHRY and CDR2 SYGVKD. V lost 8 bases and J 1 base, leaving 20 bases between the germline ends. The CDR3 totals 16 residues. The DNA of the CDR3 is TGTGCCATCCTCAGCGGCCCGTCTTTGGGGAACACTGAAGCTTTCTTT. This encodes CAILSGPSLGNTEAFF.

The chain uses TRBV7-8 and TRBJ1-2; TRBD1 might be the D (5 bases). With 4 bases removed from V and 8 bases from J, the gap between germline ends came to 20 bases. This CDR3 is 15 amino acids long. Germline assignment: CDR1 SGHVS and CDR2 FQNEAQ. The CDR3 spells CASSSSGTGSMGYTF. The DNA for the CDR3 is TGTGCCAGCAGCTCGAGCGGGACGGGTAGTATGGGCTACACCTTC.

Turning to this clone: At one end the junction does not follow the germline gene, possibly because of a read error. J is TRBJ1-1 and V is TRBV3-1 (or the pseudogene TRBV3-2), with D possibly being TRBD1 (6 bases). The CDR3 consists of 14 residues. CDR1 and CDR2 from the germline V gene are LGHDT and YNNKEL (reference sequence). In DNA, the CDR3 is TGTGCCAGCAGCCAAGACCTCCGGGACACTAAAGCTTTCTTT. Its translation is CASSQDLRDTKAFF.

This clone was recorded once. The chain's CDR3 is CAWTALRGYNSPLHF. CDR3 DNA sequence: TGTGCCTGGACGGCCCTGAGAGGATATAATTCACCCCTCCACTTT. The gene calls are TRBV30 and TRBJ1-6, with no clear D. V gave up 4 bases and J gave up 4 bases, with 14 bases separating them. The CDR3 sequence is 15 residues long. Germline CDR1 is GTSNPN and CDR2 is SVGIG (reference sequence).

The rearrangement joins TRBV19 to TRBJ2-5, with TRBD2 matching 8 bases. Germline V gene sequence: CDR1 LNHDA, CDR2 SQIVND (reference sequence). The CDR3 has 15 residues. The V segment lost 5 bases and the J segment 4 bases; nucleotides outside the gene matches: 9. The CDR3: CASSSSHGTRETQYF. As DNA, the CDR3 is TGTGCCAGTAGTTCAAGCCACGGGACTAGAGAGACCCAGTACTTC.

Only one count was recorded for this clone. The V call is TRBV27, the J call TRBJ1-2; D perhaps matches TRBD1 (5 bases). V was trimmed by 5 bases and J by 4 bases, leaving 14 bases between them. Germline CDR1 reads MNHEY; CDR2 reads SMNVEV (reference sequence). CDR3 length equals 14 residues. CDR3 DNA sequence: TGTGCCAGCAGTGGGGGGAGACGAGCCTATGGCTACACCTTC. It translates to CASSGGRRAYGYTF.

J is TRBJ1-4 and V is TRBV6-5, with D possibly being TRBD1 (6 bases). V was clipped by 6 bases and J by 8 bases, with 10 bases between them. Looked up from germline, CDR1 is MNHEY and CDR2 is SVGAGI. CDR3 size: 12 residues. The CDR3 bases are TGTGCCAGCAGGGCCACAGGGGAAAAACTGTTTTTT. This translates into CASRATGEKLFF.

The genes are TRBV5-1 and TRBJ2-5, with 8 bases matching TRBD1. V was clipped by 4 bases and J by 1 base; unmatched bases: 6. CDR1 SGHRS and CDR2 YFSETQ come from the germline V gene. This CDR3 contains 15 residues. The CDR3 DNA sequence: TGCGCCAGCAGCCGAGGACAGGGATTCCAAGAGACCCAGTACTTC. Residues: CASSRGQGFQETQYF.

This chain joins TRBV4-3 and TRBJ1-1; 8 nucleotides line up with TRBD1. The germline gives CDR1 LGHNA, CDR2 YSLEER. V dropped 4 bases and J dropped 3; count of bases not matched to a gene: 1. This CDR3 spans 13 amino acids. CDR3 DNA sequence: TGCGCCAGCAGCCCGGGACAGGACACTGAAGCTTTCTTT. Amino acid sequence: CASSPGQDTEAFF.

The rearrangement joins TRBV5-5 to TRBJ1-5; D is possibly TRBD1 (6 bases). CDR3 length: 16 amino acids. Germline V gene lookup returns CDR1 SGHKS and CDR2 YYEKEE (reference sequence). Trimming cost V 0 bases and J 3 bases, with 13 bases left between them. The chain's CDR3 is CASSLAVDRINQPQHF. For the CDR3, the DNA is TGTGCCAGCAGCTTGGCAGTAGACAGGATCAATCAGCCCCAGCATTTT.

A few counts support this clone. The V gene is TRBV10-3, the J gene TRBJ2-7; TRBD1 matches at 9 bases. The CDR3 sequence is 15 residues long. With 5 bases clipped from V and 6 bases from J, the junction kept 11 bases outside the gene matches. Germline V gives CDR1 ENHRY, CDR2 SYGVKD. The CDR3 sequence: CAISTTPGQGGEQYF. The CDR3 DNA reads as TGTGCCATCAGTACAACTCCGGGACAGGGAGGCGAGCAGTACTTC.

This chain links TRBV2 with TRBJ2-2, with 9 bases aligning to TRBD2. The trim removed 5 bases at V and 2 bases at J, leaving 3 bases unmatched. Germline V gene lookup returns CDR1 SNHLY and CDR2 FYNNEI. This CDR3 is built from 15 residues. Here the CDR3 DNA reads TGTGCCAGCAGTACAGGGACTAGCAACACCGGGGAGCTGTTTTTT. It yields the protein CASSTGTSNTGELFF.

This chain connects TRBV21-1 to TRBJ2-1; TRBD2 reflects the table's D call only, with no check against the DNA. TRBV21-1 is noted as a pseudogene. The CDR3 is 19 residues long. CDR3 nucleotide sequence: TGTGCCAGCAGCAAAAGGAATAGCGGGAGGATAACATCCTACAATGAGCAGTTCTTC. It encodes CASSKRNSGRITSYNEQFF.

This clone was detected many times. The rearrangement uses TRBV6-6 and TRBJ1-4; the match to TRBD1 covers 10 bases. V lost 5 bases and J lost 5; bases outside the gene matches: 14. CDR3 length equals 18 residues. Germline CDR1 and CDR2: MNHNY and SVGAGI (reference sequence). The DNA of the CDR3 is TGTGCCAGCAGTCACCACCGGGACAGGGGCTCAAAGAATGAAAAACTGTTTTTT. It yields the protein CASSHHRDRGSKNEKLFF.

The rearrangement uses TRBV27 and TRBJ1-4; D is perhaps TRBD1 (5 bases). Trimming shortened V by 2 bases and J by 3 bases, and 13 bases separated the two germline ends. CDR3 length: 16 amino acids. Germline V gene data show CDR1 as MNHEY and CDR2 as SMNVEV (reference sequence). Here the CDR3 DNA reads TGTGCCAGCAGTTTAGGTCCAGGGTCCTCTAATGAAAAACTGTTTTTT. Its protein product is CASSLGPGSSNEKLFF. Full variable domain (remainder filled in from reference TRBV27 and TRBJ1-4): EAQVTQNPRYLITVTGKKLTVTCSQNMNHEYMSWYRQDPGLGLRQIYYSMNVEVTDKGDVPEGYKVSRKEKRNFPLILESPSPNQTSLYFCASSLGPGSSNEKLFFGSGTQLSVL.

The CDR3 DNA is TGTGCCAGCAACCGCGGGCCCTCCAATGAGCAGTTCTTC. Translation: CASNRGPSNEQFF. This sequence joins TRBV28 and TRBJ2-1, with D possibly matching TRBD2 (5 bases). Germline assignment: CDR1 MDHEN and CDR2 SYDVKM. The CDR3 runs 13 residues. Trimming shortened V by 7 bases and J by 6 bases, and 13 bases separated the two germline ends.

The chain joins TRBV7-2 to TRBJ1-2; TRBD1 agrees at 9 bases. The V segment lost 5 bases and the J segment 2 bases; nucleotides outside the gene matches: 6. This CDR3 has 15 amino acids. Germline V gene lookup returns CDR1 SGHTA and CDR2 FQGNSA. The CDR3 is CASSEPGTGNYGYTF. The CDR3 nucleotides read TGTGCCAGCAGCGAACCCGGGACAGGGAACTATGGCTACACCTTC.

This clone occurred many times. The chain uses TRBV6-5 and TRBJ1-3, with TRBD1 matching over 9 bases. The CDR3 is 14 residues long. The germline gives CDR1 MNHEY, CDR2 SVGAGI. The V segment lost 5 bases and the J segment 2 bases; nucleotides outside the gene matches: 1. The CDR3 loop is CASSRDRAGNTIYF. The CDR3 region has the DNA TGTGCCAGCAGTCGGGACAGGGCTGGAAACACCATATATTTT.

This chain links TRBV15 with TRBJ2-7, with 9 bases identical to TRBD1. The CDR3 sequence is 20 residues long. Per germline, CDR1 LNHNV and CDR2 YYDKDF (reference sequence). V dropped 6 bases and J dropped 0; count of bases not matched to a gene: 21. In DNA, the CDR3 is TGTGCCACCAGTCCTACCCCGGGACAGGGCGGAATTATTGGCTCCTACGAGCAGTACTTC. Amino acids: CATSPTPGQGGIIGSYEQYF.

The rearrangement joins TRBV9 to TRBJ2-5; D gene ambiguous. The CDR3 contains 13 residues. CDR1 and CDR2 from the germline V gene are SGDLS and YYNGEE. The ends were cut back, 4 bases at V and 4 bases at J, with 11 bases in the middle. The CDR3 loop is CASSPQRVETQYF. The CDR3 DNA sequence: TGTGCCAGCAGCCCCCAGCGTGTAGAGACCCAGTACTTC.

The chain combines TRBV5-1 with TRBJ1-2; unclear D gene. Germline CDR1 and CDR2: SGHRS and YFSETQ. Trimming left V 2 bases short and J 4 bases short, with 12 bases between. The CDR3 sequence is 14 residues long. CDR3 sequence reads: CASSFAGGIYGYTF. DNA for the CDR3: TGCGCCAGCAGCTTTGCGGGAGGCATCTATGGCTACACCTTC.

The rearrangement uses TRBV6-5 and TRBJ1-4, with 9 bases lining up with TRBD1. Germline V gene sequence: CDR1 MNHEY, CDR2 SVGAGI. This CDR3 has 14 residues. V was clipped by 6 bases and J by 7 bases; unmatched bases: 6. CDR3 DNA sequence: TGTGCCAGCAGCCTGGACAGGGGTGCTGAAAAACTGTTTTTT. Translating gives CASSLDRGAEKLFF.

This chain connects TRBV28 to TRBJ2-7; 8 nucleotides line up with TRBD1. Germline CDR1 reads MDHEN; CDR2 reads SYDVKM. With V trimmed by 6 bases and J by 3 bases, 4 bases remained unmatched. The CDR3 has 13 amino acids. CDR3 DNA sequence: TGTGCCAGCAGGCCGACAGGGGACTACGAGCAGTACTTC. Residues: CASRPTGDYEQYF.

The chain couples TRBV5-1 to TRBJ2-5, with D perhaps matching TRBD1 (6 bases). Germline-derived CDR1 and CDR2 are SGHRS and YFSETQ. The ends were cut back, 0 bases at V and 7 bases at J, with 10 bases in the middle. The CDR3 contains 13 residues. The CDR3 loop reads CASSLDRARTQYF. The CDR3, as DNA: TGCGCCAGCAGCTTGGACAGGGCGCGGACCCAGTACTTC.

The chain joins TRBV24-1 to TRBJ2-1; the match to TRBD1 covers 10 bases. The V gene's germline CDR1 is KGHDR and CDR2 SFDVKD. The trim removed 9 bases at V and 5 bases at J, leaving 6 bases unmatched. This CDR3 is built from 14 residues. The CDR3 DNA reads as TGTGCCACCTCAAGACAGGGGGCTCACAATGAGCAGTTCTTC. Translation: CATSRQGAHNEQFF.

The chain recombines TRBV7-9 with TRBJ2-2; no definite D call. The CDR3 consists of 12 residues. CDR1 is SEHNR, CDR2 FQNEAQ, per germline (reference sequence). Trimming removed 4 bases from V and 3 bases from J, with 3 bases in between. CDR3 amino acids: CASSSYTGELFF. The CDR3 region has the DNA TGTGCCAGCAGCTCCTACACCGGGGAGCTGTTTTTT.